Listed below are T cell receptor beta chains from one sample, sequenced in a study of cytomegalovirus exposure and HLA in healthy donors. Method: immunoSEQ multiplex PCR; TCRdb's copy keeps in-frame clones and lacks some. Of fewer than 200,000 clones detected, 86% appear once; the ten largest clones hold about 7.7%. Sequencing input: PBMCs. The receptors were sampled from a man in his thirties or forties in good health and CMV-seropositive. CDR3s include the opening cysteine and the closing phenylalanine or tryptophan. D genes are given only for firm matches. The size of a clone is reported for some rows only, either as once, few or many, or as a class for expanded clones.

CASSDTWAEGEKLFF	TGCGCCAGCAGTGATACTTGGGCTGAGGGTGAAAAACTGTTTTTT	-	TRBJ1-4	-	TRBV10-1
CASSLIAGQGWTGELFF	TGTGCCAGCAGTTTAATAGCGGGACAGGGGTGGACCGGGGAGCTGTTTTTT	-	TRBJ2-2	TRBD1	TRBV28
CATSRDRGRGGNYGYTF	TGTGCCACCAGCAGAGATAGGGGCAGGGGAGGGAACTATGGCTACACCTTC	-	TRBJ1-2	-	TRBV15
CASSQDFRGYSGGGYTF	TGCGCCAGCAGCCAAGATTTCAGGGGGTATTCAGGCGGGGGCTACACCTTC	-	TRBJ1-2	TRBD1	TRBV4-3
CASSERGPNYGYTF	TGTGCCAGCAGTGAGAGGGGCCCAAACTATGGCTACACCTTC	few	TRBJ1-2	-	TRBV25-1
CASSQDWAGGYNSPLHF	TGCGCCAGCAGCCAAGATTGGGCAGGGGGTTATAATTCACCCCTCCACTTT	few	TRBJ1-6	TRBD1	TRBV4-3
CASSLVAGGNTEAFF	TGTGCCAGCAGCTTAGTGGCAGGGGGGAACACTGAAGCTTTCTTT	-	TRBJ1-1	TRBD1	TRBV11-2
CASSSPGQEYEQYF	TGTGCCAGCAGTTCGCCGGGACAGGAGTACGAGCAGTACTTC	-	TRBJ2-7	TRBD1	TRBV28
CASSQTEEGSNEKLFF	TGTGCCAGCAGCCAAACAGAGGAGGGTTCTAATGAAAAACTGTTTTTT	-	TRBJ1-4	-	TRBV4-2
CASSIGGGGTEAFF	TGTGCCAGCAGTATCGGAGGGGGGGGGACTGAAGCTTTCTTT	-	TRBJ1-1	-	TRBV6-5
CASSPRGLGGQQYF	TGTGCCAGCAGCCCAAGGGGCCTAGGGGGCCAGCAGTACTTC	-	TRBJ2-7	TRBD1	TRBV7-2
CAWSAGSSYNEQFF	TGTGCCTGGAGTGCAGGGAGCTCCTACAATGAGCAGTTCTTC	-	TRBJ2-1	-	TRBV30
CASSLVGDEQYF	TGTGCCAGCAGCTTGGTTGGGGACGAGCAGTACTTC	-	TRBJ2-7	-	TRBV5-6
CASSYSREGGETQYF	TGTGCCAGCAGTTACTCCCGGGAGGGAGGTGAGACCCAGTACTTC	-	TRBJ2-5	TRBD2	TRBV6-5
CASSSDRVIGNTIYF	TGTGCCAGCAGCTCTGACAGGGTAATTGGAAACACCATATATTTT	-	TRBJ1-3	TRBD1	TRBV13
CASGDRGGPIYGYTF	TGTGCCAGCGGGGACCGCGGAGGGCCGATCTATGGCTACACCTTC	few	TRBJ1-2	-	TRBV6-1
CASRRTSPYEQYF	TGTGCCAGCAGACGGACTAGCCCCTACGAGCAGTACTTC	-	TRBJ2-7	TRBD2	TRBV28
CASSYGTGTGELFF	TGTGCCAGCAGTTACGGGACAGGCACCGGGGAGCTGTTTTTT	-	TRBJ2-2	TRBD1	TRBV6-5
CASSVEQGNINEQFF	TGTGCCAGCAGCGTAGAACAGGGTAACATCAATGAGCAGTTCTTC	-	TRBJ2-1	-	TRBV9
CASSLISGMNTEAFF	TGTGCCAGCAGCTTAATTTCGGGGATGAACACTGAAGCTTTCTTT	-	TRBJ1-1	-	TRBV13
CASTLAGGTTDTQYF	TGTGCCAGCACTTTAGCGGGGGGAACCACAGATACGCAGTATTTT	-	TRBJ2-3	TRBD2	TRBV2
CASSEWLAGVQDEQFF	TGTGCCAGCAGTGAATGGCTAGCGGGAGTTCAGGATGAGCAGTTCTTC	-	TRBJ2-1	TRBD2	TRBV6-1
CASSPNRVGGWNTEAFF	TGTGCCAGCAGTCCAAACAGGGTAGGTGGATGGAACACTGAAGCTTTCTTT	-	TRBJ1-1	-	TRBV28
CATRPDRVILDTQYF	TGTGCCACCAGACCGGACAGGGTTATTCTGGATACGCAGTATTTT	-	TRBJ2-3	TRBD1	TRBV15
CSVGGKRQGAYEQYF	TGCAGCGTTGGGGGGAAGCGTCAGGGGGCCTACGAGCAGTACTTC	-	TRBJ2-7	TRBD1	TRBV29-1
CASSSQGATGNTIYF	TGTGCCAGCAGCTCCCAGGGGGCCACTGGAAACACCATATATTTT	-	TRBJ1-3	TRBD1	TRBV7-6
CASSFGTGETQYF	TGTGCCAGCAGCTTTGGTACCGGAGAGACCCAGTACTTC	-	TRBJ2-5	-	TRBV7-6
CASSQTENSPLHF	TGTGCCAGCAGCCAGACGGAAAATTCACCCCTCCACTTT	-	TRBJ1-6	-	TRBV7-2
CSARDLYEQYF	TGCAGTGCTAGAGATCTCTACGAGCAGTACTTC	-	TRBJ2-7	-	TRBV20-1
CAWRGQGRYGYTF	TGTGCCTGGAGAGGACAGGGTCGATATGGCTACACCTTC	few	TRBJ1-2	TRBD1	TRBV30
CASSKEGGGYTF	TGTGCCAGCAGCAAAGAGGGGGGCGGCTACACCTTC	-	TRBJ1-2	-	TRBV21-1
CASSPRQYEKLFF	TGTGCCAGCTCACCACGCCAGTATGAAAAACTGTTTTTT	-	TRBJ1-4	-	TRBV18
CSVETTSGQPQHF	TGCAGCGTTGAGACAACAAGTGGCCAGCCCCAGCATTTT	-	TRBJ1-5	-	TRBV29-1
CASSLRGNEKLFF	TGTGCCAGCAGCTTAAGGGGGAATGAAAAACTGTTTTTT	-	TRBJ1-4	-	TRBV11-3
CASPPDRADKLFF	TGTGCCAGTCCGCCCGACAGGGCGGATAAACTGTTTTTT	-	TRBJ1-4	TRBD1	TRBV9
CASSQLNTEAFF	TGTGCCAGCAGCCAACTGAACACTGAAGCTTTCTTT	-	TRBJ1-1	-	TRBV6-6
CASAPGHLGDTQYF	TGTGCTAGTGCCCCCGGGCACCTGGGAGATACGCAGTATTTT	-	TRBJ2-3	-	TRBV12-5
CASSWPSTGELFF	TGTGCCAGCAGTTGGCCTTCTACCGGGGAGCTGTTTTTT	-	TRBJ2-2	-	TRBV27
CASSLSSSAEQYF	TGTGCCAGCAGTTTATCTAGCTCGGCCGAGCAGTACTTC	-	TRBJ2-7	-	TRBV27
CASSVVARAGTEAFF	TGTGCCAGCAGCGTAGTTGCCAGGGCCGGGACTGAAGCTTTCTTT	-	TRBJ1-1	-	TRBV9
CASSLFDSYEQYF	TGTGCCAGCAGTTTATTTGACTCCTACGAGCAGTACTTC	-	TRBJ2-7	-	TRBV28
CSTPNEQFF	TGCAGTACGCCGAATGAGCAGTTCTTC	-	TRBJ2-1	-	TRBV20-1
CASSRYEQYF	TGTGCCAGCAGTCGTTACGAGCAGTACTTC	-	TRBJ2-7	-	TRBV28
CASSVDPGGYNEQFF	TGTGCCAGCAGCGTAGACCCGGGGGGATACAATGAGCAGTTCTTC	-	TRBJ2-1	TRBD2	TRBV9
CSVGRKYYEQYF	TGCAGCGTTGGACGGAAATACTACGAGCAGTACTTC	-	TRBJ2-7	-	TRBV29-1
CASSIVPSTDTQYF	TGTGCCAGTAGTATTGTCCCTAGCACAGATACGCAGTATTTT	-	TRBJ2-3	-	TRBV19
CASRPSTPNTGELFF	TGTGCCAGCAGGCCTAGCACCCCGAACACCGGGGAGCTGTTTTTT	few	TRBJ2-2	-	TRBV13
CASSSGVGTGELFF	TGTGCCAGCAGTTCAGGGGTCGGGACCGGGGAGCTGTTTTTT	-	TRBJ2-2	-	TRBV27
CASSQETGDFSYEQYF	TGCGCCAGCAGCCAAGAGACTGGGGATTTCTCCTACGAGCAGTACTTC	-	TRBJ2-7	-	TRBV4-1
CASSLGGSGNQPQHF	TGTGCCAGCAGCTTAGGGGGGTCGGGCAATCAGCCCCAGCATTTT	-	TRBJ1-5	-	TRBV7-2
CASSSRQFPYGYTF	TGTGCCAGCAGCTCCCGACAGTTTCCCTATGGCTACACCTTC	-	TRBJ1-2	-	TRBV5-4
CASSLRGTYEQYF	TGTGCCAGCAGCTTAAGGGGGACCTACGAGCAGTACTTC	-	TRBJ2-7	-	TRBV7-9
CASSFLLAGTDTQYF	TGTGCCAGCAGCTTCCTACTAGCGGGCACAGATACGCAGTATTTT	-	TRBJ2-3	TRBD2	TRBV7-6
CASSYRTGGIYNSPLHF	TGTGCCAGCAGCTATAGAACAGGGGGTATATATAATTCACCCCTCCACTTT	-	TRBJ1-6	TRBD1	TRBV5-6
CATSRDPGGEQYF	TGTGCCACCAGCAGAGATCCGGGTGGCGAGCAGTACTTC	-	TRBJ2-7	-	TRBV15